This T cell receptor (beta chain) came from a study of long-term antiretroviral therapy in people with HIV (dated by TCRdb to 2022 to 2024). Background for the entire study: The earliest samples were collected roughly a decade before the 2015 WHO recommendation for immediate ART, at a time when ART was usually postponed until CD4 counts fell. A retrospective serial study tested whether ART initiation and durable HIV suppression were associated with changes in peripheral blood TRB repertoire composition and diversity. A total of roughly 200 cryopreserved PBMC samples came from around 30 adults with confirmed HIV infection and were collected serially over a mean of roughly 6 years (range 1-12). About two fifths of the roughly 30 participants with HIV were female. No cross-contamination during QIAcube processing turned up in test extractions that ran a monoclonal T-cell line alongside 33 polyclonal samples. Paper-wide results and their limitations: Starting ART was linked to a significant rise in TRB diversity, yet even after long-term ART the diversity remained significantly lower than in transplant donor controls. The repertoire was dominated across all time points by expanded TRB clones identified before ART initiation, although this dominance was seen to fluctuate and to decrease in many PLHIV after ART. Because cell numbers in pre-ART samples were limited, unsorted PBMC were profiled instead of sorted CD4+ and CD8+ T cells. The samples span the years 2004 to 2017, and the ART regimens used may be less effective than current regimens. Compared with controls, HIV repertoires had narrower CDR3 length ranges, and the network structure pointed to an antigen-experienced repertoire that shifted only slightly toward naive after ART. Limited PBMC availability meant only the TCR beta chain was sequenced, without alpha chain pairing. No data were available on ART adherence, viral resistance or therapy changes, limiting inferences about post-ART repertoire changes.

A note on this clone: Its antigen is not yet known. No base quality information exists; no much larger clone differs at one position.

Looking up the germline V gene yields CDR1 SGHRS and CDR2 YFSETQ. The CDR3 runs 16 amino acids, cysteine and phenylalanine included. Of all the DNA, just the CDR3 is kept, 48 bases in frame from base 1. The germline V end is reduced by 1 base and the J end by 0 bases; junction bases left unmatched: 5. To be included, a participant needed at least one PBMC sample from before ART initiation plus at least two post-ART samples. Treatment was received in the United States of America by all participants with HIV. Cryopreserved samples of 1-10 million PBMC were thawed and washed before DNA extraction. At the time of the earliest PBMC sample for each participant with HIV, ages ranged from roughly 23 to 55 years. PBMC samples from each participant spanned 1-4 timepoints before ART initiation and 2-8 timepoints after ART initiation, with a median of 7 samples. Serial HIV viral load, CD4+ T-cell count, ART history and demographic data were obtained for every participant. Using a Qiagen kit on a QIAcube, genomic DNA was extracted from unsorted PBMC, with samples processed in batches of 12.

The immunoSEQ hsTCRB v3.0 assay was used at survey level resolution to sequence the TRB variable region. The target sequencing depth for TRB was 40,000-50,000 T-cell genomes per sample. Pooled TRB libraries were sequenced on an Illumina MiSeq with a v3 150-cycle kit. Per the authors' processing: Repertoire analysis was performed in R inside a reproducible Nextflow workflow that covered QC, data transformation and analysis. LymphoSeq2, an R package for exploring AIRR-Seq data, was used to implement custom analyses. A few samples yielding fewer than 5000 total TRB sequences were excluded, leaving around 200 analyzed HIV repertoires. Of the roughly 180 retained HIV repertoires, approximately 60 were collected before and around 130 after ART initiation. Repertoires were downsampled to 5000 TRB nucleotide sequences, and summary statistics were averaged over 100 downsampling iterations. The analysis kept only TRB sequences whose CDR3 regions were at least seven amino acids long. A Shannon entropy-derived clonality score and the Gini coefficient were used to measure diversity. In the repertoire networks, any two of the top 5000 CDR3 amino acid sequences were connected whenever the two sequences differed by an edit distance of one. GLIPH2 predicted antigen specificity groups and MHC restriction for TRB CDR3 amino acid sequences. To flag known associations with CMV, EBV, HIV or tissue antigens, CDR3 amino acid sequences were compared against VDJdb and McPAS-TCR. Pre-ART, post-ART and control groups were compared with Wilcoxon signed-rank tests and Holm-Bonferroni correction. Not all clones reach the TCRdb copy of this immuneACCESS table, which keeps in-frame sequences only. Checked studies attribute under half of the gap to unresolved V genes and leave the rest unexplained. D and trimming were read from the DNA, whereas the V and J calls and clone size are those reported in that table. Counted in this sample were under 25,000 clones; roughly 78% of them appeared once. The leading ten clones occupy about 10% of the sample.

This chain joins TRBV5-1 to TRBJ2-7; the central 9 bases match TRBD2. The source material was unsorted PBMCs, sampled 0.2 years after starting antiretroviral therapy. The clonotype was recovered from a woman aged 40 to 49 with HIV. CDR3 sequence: CASSLTSGQHSYEQYF. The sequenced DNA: TGCGCCAGCAGCTTGACTAGCGGGCAACACTCCTACGAGCAGTACTTC.